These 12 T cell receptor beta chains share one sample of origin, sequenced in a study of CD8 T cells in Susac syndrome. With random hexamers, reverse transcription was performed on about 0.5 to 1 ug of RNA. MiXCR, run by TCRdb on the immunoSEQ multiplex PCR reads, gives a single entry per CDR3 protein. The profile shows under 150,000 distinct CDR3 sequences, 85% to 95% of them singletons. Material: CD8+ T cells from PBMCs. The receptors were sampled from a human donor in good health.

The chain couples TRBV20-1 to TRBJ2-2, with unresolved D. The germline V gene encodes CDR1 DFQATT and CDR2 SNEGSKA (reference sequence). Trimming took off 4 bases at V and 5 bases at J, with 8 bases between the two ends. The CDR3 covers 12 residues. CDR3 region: CSATPWTGELFF. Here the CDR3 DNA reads TGCAGTGCTACCCCTTGGACCGGGGAGCTGTTTTTT.

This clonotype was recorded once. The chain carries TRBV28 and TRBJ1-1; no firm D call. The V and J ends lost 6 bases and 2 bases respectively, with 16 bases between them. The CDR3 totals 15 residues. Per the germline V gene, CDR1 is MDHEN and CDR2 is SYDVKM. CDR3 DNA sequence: TGTGCCAGCAGAATCCGGTCCGGGGTAAACACTGAAGCTTTCTTT. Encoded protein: CASRIRSGVNTEAFF.

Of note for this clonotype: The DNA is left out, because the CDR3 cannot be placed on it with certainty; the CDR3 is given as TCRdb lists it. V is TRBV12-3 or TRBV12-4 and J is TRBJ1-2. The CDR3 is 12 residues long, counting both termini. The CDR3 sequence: CASSLGTGGYTF.

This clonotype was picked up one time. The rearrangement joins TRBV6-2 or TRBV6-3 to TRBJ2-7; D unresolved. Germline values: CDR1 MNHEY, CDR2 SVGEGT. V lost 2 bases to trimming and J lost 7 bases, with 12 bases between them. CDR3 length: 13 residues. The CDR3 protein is CASSYGMVPEQYF. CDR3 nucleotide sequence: TGTGCCAGCAGTTACGGAATGGTTCCGGAGCAGTACTTC.

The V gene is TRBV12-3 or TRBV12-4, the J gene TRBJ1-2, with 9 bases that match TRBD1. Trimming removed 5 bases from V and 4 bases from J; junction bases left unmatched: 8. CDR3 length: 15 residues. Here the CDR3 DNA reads TGTGCCAGCAGTCCAACAGGGGGCGGTGGCTATGGCTACACCTTC. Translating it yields CASSPTGGGGYGYTF.

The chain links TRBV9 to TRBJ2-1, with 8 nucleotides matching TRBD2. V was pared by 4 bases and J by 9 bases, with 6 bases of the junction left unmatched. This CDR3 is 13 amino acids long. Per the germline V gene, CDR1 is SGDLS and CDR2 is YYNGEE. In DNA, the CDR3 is TGTGCCAGCAGCCCACGGACTAGCCTTGAGCAGTTCTTC. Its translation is CASSPRTSLEQFF.

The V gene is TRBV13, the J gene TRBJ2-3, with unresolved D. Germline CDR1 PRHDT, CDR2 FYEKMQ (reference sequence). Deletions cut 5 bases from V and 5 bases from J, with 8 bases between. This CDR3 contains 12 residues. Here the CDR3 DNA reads TGTGCCAGCAGCGGCAAGGGAGATACGCAGTATTTT. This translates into CASSGKGDTQYF.

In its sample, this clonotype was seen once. In DNA form, the CDR3 reads TGCAGCGTTGAAGATGAGAAGAGACAGACATACAATGAGCAGTTCTTC. Translation gives CSVEDEKRQTYNEQFF. The gene calls are TRBV29-1 and TRBJ2-1, with D possibly being TRBD1 (5 bases). The CDR3 has 16 residues. The V end was cut by 0 bases, the J end by 4 bases, with 16 bases between. Germline V gene data show CDR1 as SQVTM and CDR2 as ANQGSEA.

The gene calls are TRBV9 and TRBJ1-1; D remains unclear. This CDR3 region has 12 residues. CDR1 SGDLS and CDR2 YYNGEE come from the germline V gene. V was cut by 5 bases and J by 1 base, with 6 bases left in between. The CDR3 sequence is CASSGPNTEAFF. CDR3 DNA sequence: TGTGCCAGCAGTGGGCCGAACACTGAAGCTTTCTTT.

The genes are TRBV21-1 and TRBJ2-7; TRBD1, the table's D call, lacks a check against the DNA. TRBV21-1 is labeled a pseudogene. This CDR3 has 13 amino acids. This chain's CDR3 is CASNRDIPYEQYF. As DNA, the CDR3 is TGTGCCAGCAACCGGGACATACCCTACGAGCAGTACTTC.

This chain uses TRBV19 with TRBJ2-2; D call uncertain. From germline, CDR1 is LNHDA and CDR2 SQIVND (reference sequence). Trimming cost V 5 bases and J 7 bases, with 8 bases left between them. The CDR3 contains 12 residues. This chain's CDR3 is CASSPRFGELFF. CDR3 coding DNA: TGTGCCAGTAGTCCACGGTTCGGGGAGCTGTTTTTT.

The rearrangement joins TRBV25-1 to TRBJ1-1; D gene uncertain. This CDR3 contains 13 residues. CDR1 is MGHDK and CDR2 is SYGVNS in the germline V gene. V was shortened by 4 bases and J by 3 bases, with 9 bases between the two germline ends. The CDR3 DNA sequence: TGTGCCAGCAGTGGAGAAGGGTACACTGAAGCTTTCTTT. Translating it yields CASSGEGYTEAFF.